This T cell receptor beta chain was obtained from a study of blood T cell repertoires in COVID-19 (dated by TCRdb to the early 2020s). General notes on the study: Collaborator samples came from the United States, Italy and Spain and covered acute and convalescent phases of COVID-19. Where available, HLA class I and class II types were obtained from metadata supplied by the sample provider rather than from assay-based typing. The dataset comprised deeply sampled blood TCRbeta repertoires from subjects exposed to, actively infected with, or recovered from COVID-19. The material from the prospective study consisted of cDNA or gDNA derived from T cells, B-cell-depleted T cells, or PBMCs. The sample metadata nearly always contained a de-identified subject ID, COVID-19 status, age in years and sex. The repertoires were released in a freely available public database intended as a resource for research on the immune response to SARS-CoV-2. The samples were drawn from the first 160 participants of the ongoing ImmuneRACE study and from 1,254 subjects provided by 6 global collaborators.

Worth noting for this clone: Its target antigen remains unknown. One base away there is no much larger clone; base qualities are not given.

TCRbeta CDR3 regions were amplified from genomic DNA by means of the immunoSEQ Assay, a bias-controlled multiplex PCR. Regarding the original processing steps: The number of nucleated cells in each sample was estimated from the amplification of reference gene primers within the assay. To quantify the absolute abundance of each unique TCRbeta CDR3 rearrangement, sequence reads were collapsed and filtered. For each sample, productive Simpson clonality was calculated as the square root of Simpson's diversity index over productive rearrangements. TCRdb carries this immuneACCESS record with in-frame sequences only. Its versions omit some clonotypes, under half of them owing to an unresolved V gene in the studies checked, with the rest unexplained. The DNA gave D and trimming, while V, J and clone size come from that table. A total of about 46,000 clones appear in this sample, around 85% of them only once. Of the sample, approximately 15% falls within the top ten clones.

Each collaborating institution followed its own protocols to collect whole blood in K2EDTA tubes. For TCRbeta analysis, collaborators shipped samples in one of three forms: frozen whole blood, isolated PBMCs, or DNA extracted from either of those sample types. General study outcomes and caveats: The amount of clinical and demographic metadata varied by source and participant and was provided uncurated.

From a lookup of the germline V gene, CDR1 and CDR2 are SGHRS and YFSETQ. V and J lose 0 bases and 0 bases, and a span of 9 bases separates them. CDR3 length: 15 amino acids, cysteine to phenylalanine. Only the CDR3 region is kept as DNA, spanning 45 bases read in frame from base 1. The material sequenced was peripheral blood. The V and J segments used are TRBV5-1 and TRBJ1-1; the D segment cannot be called with confidence. The TCR sequence derives from a human donor in a cohort sampled during active COVID-19. The donor label of this sample is uncertain. The CDR3: CASSLGSTVNTEAFF. At the DNA level, the sequence is TGCGCCAGCAGCTTGGGGTCTACAGTGAACACTGAAGCTTTCTTT. This CDR3, with the reference TRBV5-1 and TRBJ1-1 proteins standing in past its ends, gives the full variable domain KAGVTQTPRYLIKTRGQQVTLSCSPISGHRSVSWYQQTPGQGLQFLFEYFSETQRNKGNFPGRFSGRQFSNSRSEMNVSTLELGDSALYLCASSLGSTVNTEAFFGQGTRLTVV.